This T cell receptor (beta chain) was sequenced during a study of blood T cell repertoires in COVID-19. Overall study context: Researchers got acute and convalescent COVID-19 samples from the United States, Italy and Spain. Sources were T cells, B-cell-depleted T cells, or PBMCs; the material itself was cDNA or gDNA.

CDR3 length: 15 amino acids. V dropped 1 base and J dropped 4 bases, with 13 bases sitting between them. The V gene's germline CDR1 is MNHNS and CDR2 SASEGT. Per the original data handling: Amplification of reference gene primers was used by the study to estimate nucleated cell counts. The data were produced by immunoSEQ multiplex PCR, yet TCRdb's version contains in-frame clones alone and is incomplete. V and J calls plus clone size are reproduced from that table; the DNA served to infer D and trimming. The sample has 63,000 or so clones, about 82% seen once; the top ten hold about 40%. This receptor was identified in a human donor in a cohort sampled during active COVID-19. Material for sequencing was peripheral blood. The rearrangement uses TRBV6-1 and TRBJ1-2; D call uncertain. As DNA, the CDR3 is TGTGCCAGCAGTGAAGGAGGGCGGAACTCCTATGGCTACACCTTC. This translates into CASSEGGRNSYGYTF.